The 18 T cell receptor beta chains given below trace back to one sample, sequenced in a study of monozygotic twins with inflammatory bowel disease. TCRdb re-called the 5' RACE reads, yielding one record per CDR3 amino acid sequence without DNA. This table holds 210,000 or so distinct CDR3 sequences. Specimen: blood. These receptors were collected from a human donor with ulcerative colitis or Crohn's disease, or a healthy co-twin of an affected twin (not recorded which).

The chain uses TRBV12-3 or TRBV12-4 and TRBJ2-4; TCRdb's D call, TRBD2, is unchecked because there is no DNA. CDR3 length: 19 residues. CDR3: CASSFVPPGLAVAKNIQYF.

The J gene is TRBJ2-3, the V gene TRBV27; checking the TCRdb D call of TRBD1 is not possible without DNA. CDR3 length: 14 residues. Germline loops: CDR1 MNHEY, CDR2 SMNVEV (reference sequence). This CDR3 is CASSLRDRKDTQYF.

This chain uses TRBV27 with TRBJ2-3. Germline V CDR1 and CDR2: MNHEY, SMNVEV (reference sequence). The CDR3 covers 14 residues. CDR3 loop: CASSLLLREDTQYF.

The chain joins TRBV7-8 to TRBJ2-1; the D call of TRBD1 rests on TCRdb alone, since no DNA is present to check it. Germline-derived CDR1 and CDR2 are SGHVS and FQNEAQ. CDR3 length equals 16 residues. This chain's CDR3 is CASSSTWTGGYNEQFF. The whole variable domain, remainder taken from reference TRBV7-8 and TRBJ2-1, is GAGVSQSPRYKVAKRGQDVALRCDPISGHVSLFWYQQALGQGPEFLTYFQNEAQLDKSGLPSDRFFAERPEGSVSTLKIQRTQQEDSAVYLCASSSTWTGGYNEQFFGPGTRLTVL.

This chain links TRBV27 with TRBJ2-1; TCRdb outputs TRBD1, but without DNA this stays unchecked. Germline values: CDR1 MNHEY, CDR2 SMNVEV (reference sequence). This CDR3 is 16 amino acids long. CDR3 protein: CASSRYLGQGGNEQFF.

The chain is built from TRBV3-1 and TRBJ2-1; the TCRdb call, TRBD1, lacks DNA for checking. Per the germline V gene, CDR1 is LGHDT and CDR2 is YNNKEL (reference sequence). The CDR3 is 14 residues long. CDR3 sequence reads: CASSPLLGHNEQFF.

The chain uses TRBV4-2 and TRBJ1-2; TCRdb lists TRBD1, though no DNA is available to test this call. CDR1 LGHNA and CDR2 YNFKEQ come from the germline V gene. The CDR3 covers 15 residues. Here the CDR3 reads CASSPREGREDGYTF.

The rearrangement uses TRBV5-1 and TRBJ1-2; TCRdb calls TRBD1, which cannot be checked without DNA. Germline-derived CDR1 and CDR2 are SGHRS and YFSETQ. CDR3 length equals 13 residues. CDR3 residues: CASSRGSGDGYTF.

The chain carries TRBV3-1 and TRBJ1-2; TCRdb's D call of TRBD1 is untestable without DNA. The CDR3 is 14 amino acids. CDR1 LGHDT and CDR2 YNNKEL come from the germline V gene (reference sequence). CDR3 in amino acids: CASSQVGVIFGYTF.

CDR3 sequence reads: CASSLALGQSYGYTF. V and J are TRBV7-2 and TRBJ1-2; TCRdb picks TRBD1, but there is no DNA to check that call. The CDR3 runs to 15 residues. Germline assignment: CDR1 SGHTA and CDR2 FQGNSA.

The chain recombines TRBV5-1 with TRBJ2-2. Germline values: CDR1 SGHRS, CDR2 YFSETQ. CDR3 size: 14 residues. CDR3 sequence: CASRQDAGTGELFF. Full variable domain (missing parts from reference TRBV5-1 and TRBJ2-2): KAGVTQTPRYLIKTRGQQVTLSCSPISGHRSVSWYQQTPGQGLQFLFEYFSETQRNKGNFPGRFSGRQFSNSRSEMNVSTLELGDSALYLCASRQDAGTGELFFGEGSRLTVL.

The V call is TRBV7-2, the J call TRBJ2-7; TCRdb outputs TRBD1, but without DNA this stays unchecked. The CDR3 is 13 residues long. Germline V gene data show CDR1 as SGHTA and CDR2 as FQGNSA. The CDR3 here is CASSAAGRYEQYF.

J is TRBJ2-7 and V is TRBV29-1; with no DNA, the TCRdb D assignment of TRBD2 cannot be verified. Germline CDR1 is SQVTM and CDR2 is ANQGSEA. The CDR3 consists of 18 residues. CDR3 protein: CSVESSSAAAGSPYEQYF.

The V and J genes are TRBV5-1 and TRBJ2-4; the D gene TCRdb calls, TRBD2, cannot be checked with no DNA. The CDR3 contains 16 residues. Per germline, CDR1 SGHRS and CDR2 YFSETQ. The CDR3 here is CASSLSHQRGENIQYF.

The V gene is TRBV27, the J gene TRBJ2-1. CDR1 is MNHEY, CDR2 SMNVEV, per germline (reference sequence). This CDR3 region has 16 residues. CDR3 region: CASSPQLQSSYNEQFF.

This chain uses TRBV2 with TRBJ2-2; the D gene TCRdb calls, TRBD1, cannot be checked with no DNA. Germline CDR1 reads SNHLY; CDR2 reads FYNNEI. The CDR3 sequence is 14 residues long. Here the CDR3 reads CASAGQANTGELFF. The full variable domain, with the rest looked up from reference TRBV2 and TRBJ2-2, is EPEVTQTPSHQVTQMGQEVILRCVPISNHLYFYWYRQILGQKVEFLVSFYNNEISEKSEIFDDQFSVERPDGSNFTLKIRSTKLEDSAMYFCASAGQANTGELFFGEGSRLTVL.

Here the CDR3 reads CASAPQGDSPLHF. The rearrangement joins TRBV11-2 to TRBJ1-6; TCRdb's assignment of TRBD1 cannot be checked, as there is no DNA. The CDR3 runs 13 residues. Germline V CDR1 and CDR2: SGHAT, FQNNGV.

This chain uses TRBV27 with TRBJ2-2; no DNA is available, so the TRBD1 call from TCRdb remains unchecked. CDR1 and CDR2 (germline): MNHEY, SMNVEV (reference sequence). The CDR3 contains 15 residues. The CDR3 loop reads CASSPGPTNTGELFF.